The clone carrying this T cell receptor beta chain was seen a single time. The data originate from a study of blood T cell repertoires in COVID-19. Source study methods: Counts of nucleated cells, estimated from reference gene primer amplification, were obtained. The data were produced by immunoSEQ multiplex PCR, yet TCRdb's version contains in-frame clones alone and is incomplete. The D gene and trimming were derived from the DNA, and the V and J assignments and clone size from that table. Of roughly 30,000 clones in the sample, around 84% were seen once. The clonotype originates from a human donor with acute or convalescent COVID-19. The donor label of this sample is uncertain. Sequencing was carried out using peripheral blood.

The CDR3: CASSQRDAGETQYF. CDR3 DNA: TGCGCCAGCAGCCAAAGAGATGCGGGGGAGACCCAGTACTTC. This chain links TRBV4-1 with TRBJ2-5; D may be TRBD2 (6 bases). Trimming took 2 bases from V and 5 from J, leaving 12 bases between them. CDR1 MGHRA and CDR2 YSYEKL come from the germline V gene. This CDR3 has 14 residues.